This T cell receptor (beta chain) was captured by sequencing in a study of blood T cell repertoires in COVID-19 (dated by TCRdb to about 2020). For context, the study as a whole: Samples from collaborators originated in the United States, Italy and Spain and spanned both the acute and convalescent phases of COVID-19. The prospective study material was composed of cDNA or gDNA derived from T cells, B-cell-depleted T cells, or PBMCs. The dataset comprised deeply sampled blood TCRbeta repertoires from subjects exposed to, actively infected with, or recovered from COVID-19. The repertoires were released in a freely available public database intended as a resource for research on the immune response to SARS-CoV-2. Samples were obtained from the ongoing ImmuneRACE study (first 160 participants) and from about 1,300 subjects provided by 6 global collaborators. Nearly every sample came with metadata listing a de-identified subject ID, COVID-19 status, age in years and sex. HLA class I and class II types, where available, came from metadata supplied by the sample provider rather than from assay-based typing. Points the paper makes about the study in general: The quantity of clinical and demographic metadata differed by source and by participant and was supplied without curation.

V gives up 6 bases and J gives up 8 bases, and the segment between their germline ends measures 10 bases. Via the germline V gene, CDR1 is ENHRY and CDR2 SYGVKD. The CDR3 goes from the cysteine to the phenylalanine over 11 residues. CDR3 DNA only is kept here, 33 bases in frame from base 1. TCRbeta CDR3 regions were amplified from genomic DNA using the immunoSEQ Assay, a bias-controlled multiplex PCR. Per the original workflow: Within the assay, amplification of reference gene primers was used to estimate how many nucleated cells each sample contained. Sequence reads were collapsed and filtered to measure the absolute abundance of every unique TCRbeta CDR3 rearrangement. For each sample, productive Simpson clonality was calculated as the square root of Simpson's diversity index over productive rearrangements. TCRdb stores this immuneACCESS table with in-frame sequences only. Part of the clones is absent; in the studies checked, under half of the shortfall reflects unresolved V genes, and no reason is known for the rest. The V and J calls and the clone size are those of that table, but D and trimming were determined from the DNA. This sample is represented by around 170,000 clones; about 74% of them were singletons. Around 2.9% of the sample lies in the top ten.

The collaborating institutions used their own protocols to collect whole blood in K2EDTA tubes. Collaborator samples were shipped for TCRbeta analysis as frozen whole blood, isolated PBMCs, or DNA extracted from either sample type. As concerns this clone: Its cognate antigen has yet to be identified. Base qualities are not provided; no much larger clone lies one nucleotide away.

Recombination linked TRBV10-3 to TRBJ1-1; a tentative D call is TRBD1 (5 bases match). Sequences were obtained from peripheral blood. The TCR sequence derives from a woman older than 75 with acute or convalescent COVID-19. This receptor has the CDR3 CAIRSGGEAFF. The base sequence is TGTGCCATCAGATCGGGGGGAGAAGCTTTCTTT.